This T cell receptor beta chain comes out of a study of molecular identifiers for immune sequencing clone quantification. General study results and limits: Spiked Jurkat TCR RNA originating from one cell could reportedly be identified amid more than 800,000 naive cells. In naive cells, under 1% of molecules belonged to clones above 20 RNA copies, against over 97% in effector cells.

This clonotype was detected only a few times. What it binds is unknown. TCRdb passed the PCR reads through MiXCR, listing each CDR3 protein once. The repertoire holds tens of thousands of distinct CDR3 sequences, over 20% seen once, with 1.1% in the top ten. Investigators produced naive CD8 libraries from roughly 20,000 to 1,000,000 sorted cells, drawing on 10%, 30% or 50% RNA. The V gene lost 0 bases and the J gene lost 2 bases, with 12 bases spanning the gap. The CDR3 sequence is 15 residues long. Germline CDR1 SGHRS, CDR2 YFSETQ. This TCR derives from a human donor in good health. Some libraries in this study had Jurkat cell RNA spiked in. The chain is built from TRBV5-1 and TRBJ2-7; D remains ambiguous. Sequenced material: naive CD8+ T cells from blood, with Jurkat cell RNA spiked in. The subset was: FACS-sorted CD8+CD4-CCR7+CD45RA+ naive T cells. CDR3 coding DNA: TGCGCCAGCAGCTTGGGGGCCGCTAGTACCTACGAGCAGTACTTC. Its translation is CASSLGAASTYEQYF. The variable domain in full, with the rest retrieved from reference TRBV5-1 and TRBJ2-7, is KAGVTQTPRYLIKTRGQQVTLSCSPISGHRSVSWYQQTPGQGLQFLFEYFSETQRNKGNFPGRFSGRQFSNSRSEMNVSTLELGDSALYLCASSLGAASTYEQYFGPGTRLTVT.